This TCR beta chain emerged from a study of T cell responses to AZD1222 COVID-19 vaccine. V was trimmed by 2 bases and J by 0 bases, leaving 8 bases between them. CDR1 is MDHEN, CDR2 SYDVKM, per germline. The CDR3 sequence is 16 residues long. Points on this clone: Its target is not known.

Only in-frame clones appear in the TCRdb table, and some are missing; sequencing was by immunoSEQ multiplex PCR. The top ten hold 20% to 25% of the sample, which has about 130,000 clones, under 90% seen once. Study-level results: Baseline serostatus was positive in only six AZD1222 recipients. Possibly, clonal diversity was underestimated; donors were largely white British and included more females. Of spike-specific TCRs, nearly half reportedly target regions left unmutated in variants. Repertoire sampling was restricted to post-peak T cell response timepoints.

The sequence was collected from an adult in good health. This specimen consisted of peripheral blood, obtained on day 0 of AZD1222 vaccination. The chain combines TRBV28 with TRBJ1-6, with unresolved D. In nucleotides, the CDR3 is TGTGCCAGCAGTTTACCTAGCAGCTCCTATAATTCACCCCTCCACTTT. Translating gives CASSLPSSSYNSPLHF.